Listed below are T cell receptor beta chains from one sample, sequenced in a study of shared clonotypes between healthy human individuals. The method was immunoSEQ multiplex PCR; TCRdb's version includes in-frame clones alone and lacks a portion of them. This sample yields some 2.4 million clones, of which over 85% are seen a single time; 0.35% to 0.45% belongs to the top ten. Material for sequencing was naive CD4+ T cells from PBMCs. The receptors stem from a man aged 18 to 35 in good health. Some clones in this sample may be carry-over from other donors' samples. Both conserved end residues are part of each CDR3. The order of the fields is clone size, V gene, J gene, D gene, CDR3 protein, CDR3 DNA. A D gene is named only where the DNA matches it firmly. A row's size may be missing; if present it is once, few, many or a size class.

>-|TRBV27|TRBJ1-4|-
CASSPKFGLNTEKLFF
TGTGCCAGCAGTCCCAAGTTCGGACTAAATACCGAAAAACTGTTTTTT
>-|TRBV7-2|TRBJ2-5|-
CATRGQPGETQYF
TGTGCCACCCGTGGGCAGCCGGGGGAGACCCAGTACTTC
>-|TRBV5-1|TRBJ2-1|TRBD2
CASSLILAGGPNEQFF
TGCGCCAGCAGCTTGATACTAGCGGGAGGTCCAAATGAGCAGTTCTTC
>-|TRBV10-3|TRBJ2-5|TRBD1
CAISDSVTGPETQYF
TGTGCCATCAGTGATTCAGTGACAGGGCCGGAGACCCAGTACTTC
>once|TRBV28|TRBJ2-5|TRBD2
CASRMGLAGTQETQYF
TGTGCCAGCAGAATGGGACTAGCGGGGACCCAAGAGACCCAGTACTTC
>-|TRBV12-5|TRBJ2-1|TRBD1
CASGLVPGTGTYNEQFF
TGTGCTAGTGGTTTGGTACCCGGGACAGGGACCTACAATGAGCAGTTCTTC
>-|TRBV6-5|TRBJ2-7|TRBD2
CATRTRREAYEQYF
TGTGCCACTCGTACTCGGCGGGAGGCCTACGAGCAGTACTTC
>once|TRBV5-1|TRBJ1-3|-
CASSLSPRNPSGNTIYF
TGCGCCAGCAGCTTAAGTCCACGGAATCCCTCTGGAAACACCATATATTTT
>-|TRBV6-1|TRBJ1-5|-
CASSDYNQPQHF
TGTGCCAGCAGTGATTACAATCAGCCCCAGCATTTT
>-|TRBV7-9|TRBJ1-1|TRBD1
CASSSVQGPLNTEAFF
TGTGCCAGCAGCTCCGTACAGGGGCCCTTGAACACTGAAGCTTTCTTT
>-|TRBV4-1|TRBJ1-5|-
CASSQDSRSLGPQHF
TGCGCCAGCAGCCAAGATTCGAGATCCCTGGGGCCCCAGCATTTT
>-|TRBV9|TRBJ2-2|TRBD2
CASSPRTSGSTGELFF
TGTGCCAGCAGCCCGCGGACTAGCGGGAGCACCGGGGAGCTGTTTTTT
>-|TRBV9|TRBJ1-4|-
CASSPGPLNEKLFF
TGTGCCAGCAGCCCGGGACCGCTAAATGAAAAACTGTTTTTT
>-|TRBV19|TRBJ1-4|-
CASSTTAGEKLFF
TGTGCCAGTAGTACGACCGCCGGGGAAAAACTGTTTTTT
>-|TRBV5-1|TRBJ2-7|TRBD1
CASSLDGAAGGQYF
TGCGCCAGCAGCTTGGATGGTGCGGCAGGGGGGCAGTACTTC
>-|TRBV5-4|TRBJ2-5|TRBD1
CASKGQSQETQYF
TGTGCCAGCAAGGGACAGTCACAAGAGACCCAGTACTTC
>-|TRBV27|TRBJ2-1|-
CASSSSSYNEQFF
TGTGCCAGCAGTTCGAGCTCCTACAATGAGCAGTTCTTC
>-|TRBV4-2|TRBJ1-4|-
CASSQIHEKLFF
TGTGCCAGCAGCCAAATCCATGAAAAACTGTTTTTT
>-|TRBV2|TRBJ2-1|TRBD2
CASSRLASYNEQFF
TGTGCCAGCAGCCGACTAGCGTCCTACAATGAGCAGTTCTTC
>-|TRBV30|TRBJ2-5|-
CAWSALRRSVTQYF
TGTGCCTGGAGTGCCCTTCGCCGATCCGTGACCCAGTACTTC
>-|TRBV5-4|TRBJ2-7|-
CASSSNRDPGREQYF
TGTGCCAGCAGCTCAAACCGGGACCCAGGCCGGGAGCAGTACTTC
>-|TRBV19|TRBJ2-5|-
CASSIGQQETQYF
TGTGCCAGTAGTATTGGTCAGCAAGAGACCCAGTACTTC
>-|TRBV19|TRBJ2-7|-
CASSVFRDTYEQYF
TGTGCCAGTAGTGTATTCCGGGACACCTACGAGCAGTACTTC
>-|TRBV30|TRBJ2-7|-
CAWSSRGFSPYEQYF
TGTGCCTGGAGTTCCCGAGGGTTCTCCCCCTACGAGCAGTACTTC
>-|TRBV18|TRBJ2-3|TRBD2
CASSLPRTRLAAQNTDTQYF
TGTGCCAGCTCACTCCCTCGAACCAGACTAGCGGCACAAAACACAGATACGCAGTATTTT
>-|TRBV7-2|TRBJ2-7|TRBD2
CASSLGTSPYEQYF
TGTGCCAGCAGTCTAGGGACTAGTCCCTACGAGCAGTACTTC
>-|TRBV6-6|TRBJ2-1|-
CASSYSELAVNEQFF
TGTGCCAGCAGTTACTCCGAGCTAGCAGTCAATGAGCAGTTCTTC
>few|TRBV29-1|TRBJ1-1|TRBD1
CSVDPSDRAMNTEAFF
TGCAGCGTTGATCCTTCGGACAGGGCTATGAACACTGAAGCTTTCTTT
>-|TRBV29-1|TRBJ2-7|TRBD1
CSVGGQGTYEQYF
TGCAGCGTTGGTGGACAGGGGACCTACGAGCAGTACTTC
>-|TRBV30|TRBJ2-7|TRBD1
CAWSPRSTGVEQYF
TGTGCCTGGAGTCCGCGGTCGACAGGGGTCGAGCAGTACTTC
>-|TRBV5-6|TRBJ2-1|-
CASSLEQGSYNEQFF
TGTGCCAGCAGCTTGGAACAGGGCTCCTACAATGAGCAGTTCTTC
>once|TRBV4-1|TRBJ1-5|-
CASSQRQAVTPYSNQPQHF
TGCGCCAGCAGCCAACGTCAGGCCGTGACACCTTATAGCAATCAGCCCCAGCATTTT
>-|TRBV2|TRBJ2-1|TRBD2
CASSERLAGGGEQFF
TGTGCCAGCAGTGAAAGGCTAGCGGGAGGGGGTGAGCAGTTCTTC
>-|TRBV5-1|TRBJ2-2|TRBD2
CASSFSTSGSNTGELFF
TGCGCCAGCAGCTTCTCGACTAGCGGGTCCAACACCGGGGAGCTGTTTTTT
>-|TRBV25-1|TRBJ2-2|-
CATSRRGGTGELFF
TGTGCCACCAGTAGGAGAGGCGGCACCGGGGAGCTGTTTTTT
>-|TRBV11-3|TRBJ2-7|TRBD2
CASSLESILREGPRYEQYF
TGTGCCAGCAGCTTAGAGTCGATTTTGCGGGAGGGCCCGCGGTACGAGCAGTACTTC
>-|TRBV7-9|TRBJ1-2|TRBD1
CASSLTRGDYGYTF
TGTGCCAGTAGCTTAACCAGGGGGGACTATGGCTACACCTTC
>-|TRBV30|TRBJ1-3|-
CADRPQGGNTIYF
TGTGCCGACCGCCCCCAGGGTGGGAACACCATATATTTT
>-|TRBV5-1|TRBJ2-7|-
CASSLGGNLGEQYF
TGCGCCAGCAGCTTGGGGGGCAACCTCGGAGAGCAGTACTTC
>-|TRBV11-2|TRBJ1-3|-
CASSFPGTLSSGNTIYF
TGTGCCAGCAGCTTCCCCGGGACATTGAGCTCTGGAAACACCATATATTTT
>-|TRBV2|TRBJ2-1|-
CASSAWRPLGQFF
TGTGCCAGCAGTGCGTGGCGGCCCCTTGGGCAGTTCTTC
>-|TRBV14|TRBJ1-1|-
CASSPYWGSNTEAFF
TGTGCCAGCAGCCCCTATTGGGGCTCGAACACTGAAGCTTTCTTT
>-|TRBV2|TRBJ2-2|TRBD2
CASSVGLAGAGELFF
TGTGCCAGCAGTGTGGGCCTAGCGGGAGCCGGGGAGCTGTTTTTT
>-|TRBV11-1|TRBJ2-7|-
CASSLGTGPYEQYF
TGTGCCAGCAGCTTAGGGACCGGGCCCTACGAGCAGTACTTC
>-|TRBV7-3|TRBJ2-2|TRBD2
CASSSTSGRGTGELFF
TGTGCCAGCAGCTCAACTAGCGGGAGGGGCACCGGGGAGCTGTTTTTT